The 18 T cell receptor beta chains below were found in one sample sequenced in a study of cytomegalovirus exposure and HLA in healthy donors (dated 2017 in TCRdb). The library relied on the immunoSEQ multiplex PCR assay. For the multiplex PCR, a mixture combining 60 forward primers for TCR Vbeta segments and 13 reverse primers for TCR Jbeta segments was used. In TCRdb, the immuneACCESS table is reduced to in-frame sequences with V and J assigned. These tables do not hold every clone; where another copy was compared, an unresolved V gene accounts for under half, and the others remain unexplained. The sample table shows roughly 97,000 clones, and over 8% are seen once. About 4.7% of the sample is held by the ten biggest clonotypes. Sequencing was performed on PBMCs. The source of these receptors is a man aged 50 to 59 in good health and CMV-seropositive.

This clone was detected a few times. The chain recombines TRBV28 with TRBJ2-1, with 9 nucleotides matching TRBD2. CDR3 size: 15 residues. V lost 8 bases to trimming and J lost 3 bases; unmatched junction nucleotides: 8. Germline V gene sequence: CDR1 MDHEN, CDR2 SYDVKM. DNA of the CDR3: TGTGCCAGCTCTAGCGGGGCGAGAGTCTACAATGAGCAGTTCTTC. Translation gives CASSSGARVYNEQFF.

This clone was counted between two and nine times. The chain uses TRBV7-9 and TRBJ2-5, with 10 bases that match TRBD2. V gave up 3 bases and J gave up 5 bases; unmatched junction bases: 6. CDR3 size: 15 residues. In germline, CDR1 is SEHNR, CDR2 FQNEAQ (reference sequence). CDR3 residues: CASSFSTSGAETQYF. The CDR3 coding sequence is TGTGCCAGCAGCTTTTCTACTAGCGGGGCCGAGACCCAGTACTTC.

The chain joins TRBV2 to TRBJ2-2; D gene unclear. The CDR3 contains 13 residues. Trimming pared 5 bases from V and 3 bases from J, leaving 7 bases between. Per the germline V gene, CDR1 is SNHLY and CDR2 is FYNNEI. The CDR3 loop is CASSQDYTGELFF. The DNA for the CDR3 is TGTGCCAGCAGTCAAGACTACACCGGGGAGCTGTTTTTT.

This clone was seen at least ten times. In nucleotides, the CDR3 is TGTGCCAGTACCGTGGGGCGCAATCAGCCCCAGCATTTT. Translation gives CASTVGRNQPQHF. The chain has TRBV19 and TRBJ1-5; D may be TRBD1 (5 bases). The germline V gene encodes CDR1 LNHDA and CDR2 SQIVND (reference sequence). V shed 7 bases and J shed 2 bases, with 9 bases lying between them. This CDR3 spans 13 amino acids. The full variable domain, rest sourced from reference TRBV19 and TRBJ1-5, is DGGITQSPKYLFRKEGQNVTLSCEQNLNHDAMYWYRQDPGQGLRLIYYSQIVNDFQKGDIAEGYSVSREKKESFPLTVTSAQKNPTAFYLCASTVGRNQPQHFGDGTRLSIL.

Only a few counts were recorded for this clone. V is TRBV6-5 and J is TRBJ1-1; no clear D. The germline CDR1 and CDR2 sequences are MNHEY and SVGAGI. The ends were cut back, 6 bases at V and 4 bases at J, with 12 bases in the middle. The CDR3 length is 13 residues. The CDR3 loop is CASRSGPGTEAFF. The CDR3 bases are TGTGCCAGCAGATCCGGCCCGGGCACTGAAGCTTTCTTT.

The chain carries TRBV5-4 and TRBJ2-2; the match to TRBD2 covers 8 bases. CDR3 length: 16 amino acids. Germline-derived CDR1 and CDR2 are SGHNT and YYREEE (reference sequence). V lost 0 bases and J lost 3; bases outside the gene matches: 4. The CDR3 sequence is CASSLATSGYTGELFF. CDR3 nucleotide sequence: TGTGCCAGCAGCTTGGCCACTAGCGGATACACCGGGGAGCTGTTTTTT.

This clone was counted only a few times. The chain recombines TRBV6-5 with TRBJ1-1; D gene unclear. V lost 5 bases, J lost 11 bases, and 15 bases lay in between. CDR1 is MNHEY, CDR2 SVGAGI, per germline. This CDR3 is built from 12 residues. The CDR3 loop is CASSENLRVAFF. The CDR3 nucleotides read TGTGCCAGCAGTGAAAACCTCCGGGTGGCTTTCTTT.

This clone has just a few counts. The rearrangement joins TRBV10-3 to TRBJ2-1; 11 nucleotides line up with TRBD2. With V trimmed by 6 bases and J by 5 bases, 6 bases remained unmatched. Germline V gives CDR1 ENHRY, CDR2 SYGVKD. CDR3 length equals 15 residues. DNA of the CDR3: TGTGCCATCAGCCCTAGCGGGAGGAGCAACAATGAGCAGTTCTTC. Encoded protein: CAISPSGRSNNEQFF.

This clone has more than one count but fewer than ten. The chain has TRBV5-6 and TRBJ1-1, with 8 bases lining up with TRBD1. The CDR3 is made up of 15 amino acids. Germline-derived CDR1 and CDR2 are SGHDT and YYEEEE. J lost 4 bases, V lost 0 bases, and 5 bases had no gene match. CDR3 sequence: CASSLDLTGVTEAFF. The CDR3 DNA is TGTGCCAGCAGCTTGGACCTGACAGGGGTCACTGAAGCTTTCTTT.

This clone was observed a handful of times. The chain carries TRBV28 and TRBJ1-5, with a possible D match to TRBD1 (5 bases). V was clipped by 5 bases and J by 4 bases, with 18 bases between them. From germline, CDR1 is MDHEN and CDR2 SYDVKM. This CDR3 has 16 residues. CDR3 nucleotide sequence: TGTGCCAGCAGTCCGGGCGGGAAGGGGTTGAATCAGCCCCAGCATTTT. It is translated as CASSPGGKGLNQPQHF.

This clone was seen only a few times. As DNA, the CDR3 is TGCAGTGGCGGAAATCAGCCCCAGCATTTT. Amino acid sequence: CSGGNQPQHF. The chain employs TRBV20-1 and TRBJ1-5; the D is unclear. The germline V gene encodes CDR1 DFQATT and CDR2 SNEGSKA (reference sequence). This CDR3 spans 10 amino acids. The V and J ends lost 7 bases and 4 bases respectively, with 5 bases between them.

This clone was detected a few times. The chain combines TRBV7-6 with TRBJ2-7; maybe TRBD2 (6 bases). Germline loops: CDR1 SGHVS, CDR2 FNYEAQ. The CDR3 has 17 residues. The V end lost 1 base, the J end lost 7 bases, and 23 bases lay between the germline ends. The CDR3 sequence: CASSLGSQMVRAGEQYF. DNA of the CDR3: TGTGCCAGCAGCTTAGGATCTCAAATGGTGAGGGCGGGAGAGCAGTACTTC.

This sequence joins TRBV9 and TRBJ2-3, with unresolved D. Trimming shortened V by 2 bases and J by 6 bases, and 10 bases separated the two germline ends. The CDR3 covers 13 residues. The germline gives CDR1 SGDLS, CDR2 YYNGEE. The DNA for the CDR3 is TGTGCCAGCAGCGTTGAGACTCTTGATACGCAGTATTTT. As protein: CASSVETLDTQYF. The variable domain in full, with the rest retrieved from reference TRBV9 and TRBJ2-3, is DSGVTQTPKHLITATGQRVTLRCSPRSGDLSVYWYQQSLDQGLQFLIQYYNGEERAKGNILERFSAQQFPDLHSELNLSSLELGDSALYFCASSVETLDTQYFGPGTRLTVL.

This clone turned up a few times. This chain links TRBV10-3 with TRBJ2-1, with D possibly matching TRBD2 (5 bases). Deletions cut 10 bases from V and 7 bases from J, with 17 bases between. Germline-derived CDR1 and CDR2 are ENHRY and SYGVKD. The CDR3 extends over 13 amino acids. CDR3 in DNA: TGTGCCACCACCTGGGGAGAGATGAATGAGCAGTTCTTC. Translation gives CATTWGEMNEQFF.

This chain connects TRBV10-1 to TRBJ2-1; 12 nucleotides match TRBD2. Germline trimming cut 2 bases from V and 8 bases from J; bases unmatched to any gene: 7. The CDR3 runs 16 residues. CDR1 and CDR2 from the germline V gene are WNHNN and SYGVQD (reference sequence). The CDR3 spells CASSERLAGGPDEQFF. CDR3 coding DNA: TGCGCCAGCAGTGAGCGCCTAGCGGGAGGGCCCGATGAGCAGTTCTTC.

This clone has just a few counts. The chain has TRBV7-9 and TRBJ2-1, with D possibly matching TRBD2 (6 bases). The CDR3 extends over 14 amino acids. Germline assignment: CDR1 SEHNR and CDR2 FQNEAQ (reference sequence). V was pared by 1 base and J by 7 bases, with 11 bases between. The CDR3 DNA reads TGTGCCAGCAGCTTAGATCGGGACTGGAATGAGCAGTTCTTC. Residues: CASSLDRDWNEQFF. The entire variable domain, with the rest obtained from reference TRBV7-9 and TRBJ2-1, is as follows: DTGVSQNPRHKITKRGQNVTFRCDPISEHNRLYWYRQTLGQGPEFLTYFQNEAQLEKSRLLSDRFSAERPKGSFSTLEIQRTEQGDSAMYLCASSLDRDWNEQFFGPGTRLTVL.

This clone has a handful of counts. The CDR3 sequence is CASKKGTSGRAGELFF. In DNA, the CDR3 is TGTGCCTCAAAAAAGGGAACTAGCGGGAGGGCCGGGGAGCTGTTTTTT. The rearrangement links TRBV30 to TRBJ2-2; 13 bases align to TRBD2. This CDR3 is built from 16 residues. Germline CDR1 reads GTSNPN; CDR2 reads SVGIG (reference sequence). V shed 7 bases, J shed 6 bases, and the junction held 11 bases outside the gene matches.

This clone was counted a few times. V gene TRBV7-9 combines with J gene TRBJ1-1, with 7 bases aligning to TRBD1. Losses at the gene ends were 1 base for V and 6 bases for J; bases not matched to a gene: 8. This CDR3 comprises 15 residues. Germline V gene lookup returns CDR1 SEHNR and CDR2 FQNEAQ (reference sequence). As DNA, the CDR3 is TGTGCCAGCAGCTTAGTTTCAGGGGGTTTCGCTGAAGCTTTCTTT. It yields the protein CASSLVSGGFAEAFF.